The 15 T cell receptor beta chains in this list originate from one sample, sequenced in a study of metastatic and nonmetastatic thyroid tumors. Prior to thyroid surgery, none of the patients had received any treatment. TCRdb used MiXCR to call clones anew from the PCR reads. The data contain about 32,000 clones, roughly a fifth of them singletons. Sample: blood. These receptors were collected from a female donor with papillary thyroid cancer or a benign thyroid nodule (not recorded which). Some clones in this sample may be carry-over from other donors' samples.

This clone was observed many times. CDR3 residues: CASSQQGVQSPLHF. The CDR3 DNA reads TGTGCCAGCAGCCAACAGGGTGTTCAGTCACCCCTCCACTTT. This chain uses TRBV3-1 with TRBJ1-6, with a weak D call TRBD1 (5 bases). Germline V gene lookup returns CDR1 LGHDT and CDR2 YNNKEL (reference sequence). This CDR3 is 14 amino acids long. The V gene lost 2 bases and the J gene lost 10 bases, with 12 bases spanning the gap. The variable domain in full, completed from reference TRBV3-1 and TRBJ1-6, reads DTAVSQTPKYLVTQMGNDKSIKCEQNLGHDTMYWYKQDSKKFLKIMFSYNNKELIINETVPNRFSPKSPDKAHLNLHINSLELGDSAVYFCASSQQGVQSPLHFGNGTRLTVT.

Judged by abundance, this clone is medium-sized. The chain links TRBV4-1 to TRBJ2-7, with 8 bases lining up with TRBD1. This CDR3 comprises 17 residues. Germline CDR1 is MGHRA and CDR2 is YSYEKL. The junction had 12 bases not matched to a gene; V was cut back by 4 bases and J by 1 base. The CDR3 loop reads CASSRENQGAVSYEQYF. The CDR3 DNA reads as TGCGCCAGCAGCCGGGAAAATCAGGGGGCTGTTTCCTACGAGCAGTACTTC.

This clone was found many times. V gene TRBV5-5 combines with J gene TRBJ1-5; 7 nucleotides align to TRBD1. The trim removed 0 bases at V and 5 bases at J, leaving 2 bases unmatched. The CDR3 length is 14 residues. CDR1 is SGHKS, CDR2 YYEKEE, per germline (reference sequence). The CDR3 nucleotides are TGTGCCAGCAGCTTGGGGCAGGGGGATCAGCCCCAGCATTTT. Protein sequence: CASSLGQGDQPQHF.

The CDR3 DNA reads TGCGCCAGCAGCCAAGATCGTCAGAGGGACTATGGCTACACCTTC. Amino acid sequence: CASSQDRQRDYGYTF. The chain links TRBV4-1 to TRBJ1-2; no clear D gene. The CDR3 runs 15 residues. Germline V CDR1 and CDR2: MGHRA, YSYEKL. Trimming removed 0 bases from V and 3 bases from J, with 11 bases in between.

This clone was counted many times. A clone one base away is much larger, so this may be a read error. V usage is TRBV5-1 and J usage is TRBJ2-2, with 9 bases fitting TRBD2. Germline V gene lookup returns CDR1 SGHRS and CDR2 YFSETQ. Losses at the gene ends were 2 bases for V and 7 bases for J; bases not matched to a gene: 15. This CDR3 is 18 amino acids long. The CDR3 loop is CASSLSLLGGGAGGELFF. Here the CDR3 DNA reads TGCGCCAGCAGCTTATCCCTCCTTGGCGGGGGGGCCGGCGGGGAGCTGTTTTTT.

This clone appeared a few times. The chain recombines TRBV2 with TRBJ2-3; the D gene is possibly TRBD1 (5 bases). CDR1 and CDR2 from the germline V gene are SNHLY and FYNNEI. Trimming stripped 2 bases from V and 0 bases from J, with 9 bases between. The CDR3 totals 15 residues. The CDR3 DNA reads TGTGCCAGCAGTGAATCAGGGTCTAGCACAGATACGCAGTATTTT. Its protein is CASSESGSSTDTQYF.

This clone has at least ten counts. J is TRBJ2-7 and V is TRBV28; D might be TRBD2 (6 bases). The CDR3 sequence is 15 residues long. The germline V and J ends were trimmed by 2 bases and 3 bases, with 14 bases remaining between them. Germline CDR1 MDHEN, CDR2 SYDVKM. CDR3 bases: TGTGCCAGCAGTTTACGTCGGGACTCCGTCTACGAGCAGTACTTC. Translation: CASSLRRDSVYEQYF.

There are a few counts of this clone. One junction end disagrees with the germline gene, perhaps due to a read error. The rearrangement links TRBV2 to TRBJ2-3; 7 positions agree with TRBD2. Germline values: CDR1 SNHLY, CDR2 FYNNEI. The length of the CDR3 is 15 residues. CDR3 bases: TGTGCCAACAGTAGGACCGGGACTACTACAGATACGCAGTATTTT. Translated, it gives CANSRTGTTTDTQYF.

This clone was counted many times. The chain employs TRBV19 and TRBJ2-3; 8 bases fit TRBD1. The CDR3 covers 16 residues. With 1 base clipped from V and 0 bases from J, the junction kept 3 bases outside the gene matches. Germline lookup yields CDR1 LNHDA and CDR2 SQIVND (reference sequence). CDR3 amino acids: CASSIGQGTSTDTQYF. The CDR3 DNA follows: TGTGCCAGTAGTATAGGACAGGGGACTAGCACAGATACGCAGTATTTT.

This clone was seen ten or more times. The V gene is TRBV30, the J gene TRBJ2-1; 8 nucleotides match TRBD1. The trim removed 5 bases at V and 8 bases at J, leaving 11 bases unmatched. There are 14 residues in the CDR3. From germline, CDR1 is GTSNPN and CDR2 SVGIG (reference sequence). The CDR3 DNA is TGTGCCTGGGACAGGACAGGGTTTCGGCATGAGCAGTTCTTC. Residues: CAWDRTGFRHEQFF.

This clone was seen a handful of times. V is TRBV28 and J is TRBJ1-6; TRBD1 matches at 7 bases. J lost 7 bases, V lost 6 bases, and 6 bases had no gene match. This CDR3 is built from 14 residues. Germline lookup yields CDR1 MDHEN and CDR2 SYDVKM. CDR3 residues: CASSQTGSNSPLHF. In nucleotides, the CDR3 is TGTGCCAGCAGCCAGACAGGGTCCAATTCACCCCTCCACTTT.

The table lists this clone with many counts. This sequence joins TRBV5-1 and TRBJ1-3; TRBD1 might be the D (6 bases). Germline V gives CDR1 SGHRS, CDR2 YFSETQ. This CDR3 has 16 residues. Trimming shortened V by 5 bases and J by 3 bases, and 18 bases separated the two germline ends. CDR3 region: CASRSSQGLGGNTIYF. The CDR3 region has the DNA TGCGCCAGCAGGTCTTCCCAGGGGCTGGGTGGAAACACCATATATTTT. Supplemented by reference TRBV5-1 and TRBJ1-3, the full variable domain reads KAGVTQTPRYLIKTRGQQVTLSCSPISGHRSVSWYQQTPGQGLQFLFEYFSETQRNKGNFPGRFSGRQFSNSRSEMNVSTLELGDSALYLCASRSSQGLGGNTIYFGEGSWLTVV.

This clone was detected many times. This chain uses TRBV28 with TRBJ1-2; D perhaps matches TRBD1 (5 bases). The germline CDR1 and CDR2 sequences are MDHEN and SYDVKM. There are 15 residues in the CDR3. V lost 1 base and J lost 1, with 10 bases in between. CDR3 loop: CASSLSVGVNYGYTF. CDR3 in DNA: TGTGCCAGCAGTTTATCAGTAGGGGTTAACTATGGCTACACCTTC.

The table lists this clone with many counts. V and J are TRBV6-1 and TRBJ2-7; 8 bases align to TRBD1. After removal of 6 bases from V and 5 bases from J, the junction contained 3 bases not matched to a gene. The germline V gene has CDR1 MNHNS and CDR2 SASEGT. This CDR3 has 12 amino acids. CDR3 residues: CASRGQGNEQYF. As DNA, the CDR3 is TGTGCCAGCAGAGGACAGGGAAACGAGCAGTACTTC.

This clone appeared many times. The conserved final phenylalanine or tryptophan is absent from the CDR3, which likely points to a read error. This chain links TRBV6-1 with TRBJ1-5; a weak D match, TRBD1 (5 bases). Trimming stripped 6 bases from V and 2 bases from J, with 14 bases between. The CDR3 runs 15 residues. Germline-derived CDR1 and CDR2 are MNHNS and SASEGT. CDR3 loop: CASSHGGVGNQPQHL. The CDR3 region has the DNA TGTGCCAGCAGCCACGGGGGGGTTGGCAATCAGCCCCAGCATCTT.